The rows below give T cell receptor beta chains drawn from one sample of a study of T cells in Graves' hyperthyroidism and ophthalmopathy. TCRdb analysed the multiplex PCR reads with MiXCR anew, one entry per CDR3 protein. The sample includes 700,000 to 850,000 distinct CDR3 sequences, around a third of them seen just once. What was sequenced was blood. Source of these receptors: a woman aged 40 to 50 with Graves' hyperthyroidism. Both conserved end residues are part of each CDR3. The D gene is left open where the match is weak. Some rows mark clone size as missing; the rest say once, few, many or name a class of expanded clone.

-	-	TRBJ2-5	TRBV15	TGTGCCACCAGCAACCTAGCGTTGCAAGAGACCCAGTACTTC	CATSNLALQETQYF
TRBD1	-	TRBJ1-2	TRBV19	TGTGCCGGCAGTTCACAGGGGAGAGCCTATGGCTACACCTTC	CAGSSQGRAYGYTF
-	many	TRBJ1-1	TRBV12-3/TRBV12-4	TGTGCCAGCAGTCCCCGGTACACTGAAGCTTTCTTT	CASSPRYTEAFF
-	many	TRBJ1-3	TRBV7-2	TGTGCCAGCAGCTCCGACCAACTAAACACCATATATTTT	CASSSDQLNTIYF
-	-	TRBJ1-4	TRBV7-8	TGTGCCAGCAGCTTGCCTTTGGCCTTAGGCAGCCGTAATGAAAAACTGTTTTTT	CASSLPLALGSRNEKLFF
TRBD1	-	TRBJ1-1	TRBV7-3	TGTGCCAGCAGCTTAAATTCCGTCGGACAGGGGCCTGAAGCTTTCTTT	CASSLNSVGQGPEAFF
TRBD1	many	TRBJ1-2	TRBV19	TGTGCCAGTAGAATGGTAACAGGGGGCACCTATGGCTACACCTTC	CASRMVTGGTYGYTF
TRBD1	-	TRBJ2-5	TRBV7-9	TGTGCCAGCAGCCCTGACAGGGGGCGCCTTATAGAGACCCAGTACTTC	CASSPDRGRLIETQYF
TRBD1	many	TRBJ2-7	TRBV7-8	TGTGCCAGCAGCGACTCGACAGGGGCGACCTACGAGCAGTACTTC	CASSDSTGATYEQYF
-	-	TRBJ2-2	TRBV9	TGTGCCAGCAGCGGGTACCGAAGCACCGGGGAGCTGTTTTTT	CASSGYRSTGELFF
-	-	TRBJ2-5	TRBV7-9	TGTGCCAGCAGGCGACCAGGCGAACAAGAGACCCAGCACTTC	CASRRPGEQETQHF
-	-	TRBJ1-1	TRBV6-2/TRBV6-3	TGTGCCAGCAGCAGAAATCAGATGAACACTGAAGCTTTCTTT	CASSRNQMNTEAFF
TRBD1	many	TRBJ1-1	TRBV20-1	TGCAGTGCTAGACCCTCGACAGGGGATACTGAAGCTTTCTTT	CSARPSTGDTEAFF
-	few	TRBJ2-2	TRBV4-1	TGCGCCAGCAGCCAGCACGGGACGCTGGCCGGGGAGCTGTTTTTT	CASSQHGTLAGELFF
-	-	TRBJ1-2	TRBV11-2	TGTGCCAGCAGCCAATGGGAGCGTCTAGGTTCTGGTGGCTACACCTTC	CASSQWERLGSGGYTF
-	many	TRBJ2-7	TRBV7-2	TGTGCCAGCAGCGCCCCGTGGCAGAACGAGCAGTACTTC	CASSAPWQNEQYF
-	few	TRBJ2-5	TRBV2	TGTGCCAGCTCGACAGTCCAAGAGACCCAGTACTTC	CASSTVQETQYF
TRBD1	-	TRBJ2-2	TRBV10-3	TGTGCCAGCAACACCCCGACAGGGGGTGCGGGGGAGCTGTTTTTT	CASNTPTGGAGELFF
-	few	TRBJ1-5	TRBV5-6	TGTGCCAGCAGCTTGGCTGGGGAAGGCGGCAATCAGCCCCAGCATTTT	CASSLAGEGGNQPQHF
-	-	TRBJ2-5	TRBV10-3	TGTGCCATCACCTCAGGCCAAGAGACCCAGTACTTC	CAITSGQETQYF
TRBD2	-	TRBJ2-7	TRBV6-5	TGTGCCAGCAGTTACTCACTAGCGGACTCCTACGAGCAGTACTTC	CASSYSLADSYEQYF
-	few	TRBJ1-5	TRBV6-2/TRBV6-3	TGTGCCAGCAGTTTTCACCATCAGCCCCAGCATTTT	CASSFHHQPQHF
-	few	TRBJ1-3	TRBV12-3/TRBV12-4	TGTGCCAGCAGTTCCCAGGGGAGGGCGGATTTT	CASSSQGRADF
-	many	TRBJ2-7	TRBV7-8	TGTGCCAGCAGCTTAGCAAGGAACCCCTACGAGCAGTACTTC	CASSLARNPYEQYF
-	-	TRBJ1-6	TRBV10-3	TGTACCAGCAGCGTAACTAGTTCACCCCTCCACTTT	CTSSVTSSPLHF
TRBD1	-	TRBJ2-6	TRBV19	TGTGCCAGTAGTATGGGACAGGGGCTCTCTGGGGCCAACGTCCTGACTTTC	CASSMGQGLSGANVLTF
TRBD2	few	TRBJ2-1	TRBV12-3/TRBV12-4	TGTGCCAGCAGTTCGGTGAGCGGGAGGGGGAATGAGCAGTTCTTC	CASSSVSGRGNEQFF
-	many	TRBJ1-3	TRBV10-3	TGTGCCATCAGTGAGTCGATCAGTAACACCATATATTTT	CAISESISNTIYF
-	many	TRBJ2-7	TRBV25-1	TGTGCCAGCAGTGAGTCCCTAGGGGTCTACGAGCAGTACTTC	CASSESLGVYEQYF
TRBD1	many	TRBJ1-2	TRBV7-2	TGTGCCAGCAGCCGAGACAGGGGTCGGGAAGGCTACACCTTC	CASSRDRGREGYTF
-	many	TRBJ1-1	TRBV11-2	TGTGCCAGCAGCTTAGAAGGGGCCGGGACTGAAGCTTTCTTT	CASSLEGAGTEAFF
TRBD1	-	TRBJ1-2	TRBV15	TGTGCCACCAGCAGTAGAGGGACAGGGGACAACTATGGCTACACCTTC	CATSSRGTGDNYGYTF
-	many	TRBJ1-2	TRBV6-1	TGTGCCAGCAGTGACTGGGGAAGCCATGGCTACACCTTC	CASSDWGSHGYTF
-	few	TRBJ2-7	TRBV4-1	TGCGCCAGCAGAGCGAGCTCCTACGAGCAGTACTTC	CASRASSYEQYF
-	many	TRBJ1-2	TRBV10-2	TGCGCCAGCAGTGTTCGGACTCTTTTTCCTCACTACCGCTATGGCTACACCTTC	CASSVRTLFPHYRYGYTF
-	-	TRBJ2-2	TRBV2	TGTGCCAGCAGTGAATGGGTGGCTAACACCGGGGAGCTGTTTTTT	CASSEWVANTGELFF
-	-	TRBJ2-3	TRBV29-1	TGCAGCGCCGGGACGCTCCAGACAGATACGCAGTATTTT	CSAGTLQTDTQYF
-	few	TRBJ1-1	TRBV27	TGTGCCAGCGAACAGGGAACTGAAGCTTTCTTT	CASEQGTEAFF
-	-	TRBJ2-3	TRBV7-2	TGTGCCAGCAGCCTGAGCATTTCTAGCACAGATACGCAGTATTTT	CASSLSISSTDTQYF
-	few	TRBJ2-3	TRBV9	TGTGCCAGCAGCTCTGCAAAGGACAGACCTACAGATACGCAGTATTTT	CASSSAKDRPTDTQYF
-	-	TRBJ2-7	TRBV19	TGTGCCAGTAGATCAACAGGGCCCAATGAGCAGTACTTC	CASRSTGPNEQYF
-	many	TRBJ1-1	TRBV15	TGTGCCACCAGCTTAGATCCTCAAGGCACTGAAGCTTTCTTT	CATSLDPQGTEAFF
-	few	TRBJ1-3	TRBV6-5	TGTGCCAGCGGCGAAACAGGGTCCAGAAACACCATATATTTT	CASGETGSRNTIYF
TRBD1	many	TRBJ1-1	TRBV12-3/TRBV12-4	TGTGCCAGCAGTCAACAGGGGGTAACTGAAGCTTTCTTT	CASSQQGVTEAFF
-	many	TRBJ2-5	TRBV7-9	TGTGCCAGCAGCCTAACACAGACAGGCGATATGAAAGAGACCCAGTACTTC	CASSLTQTGDMKETQYF
TRBD2	many	TRBJ2-7	TRBV29-1	TGCAGCGTTGAAGTCTTTACTAGCGGGTACGAGCAGTACTTC	CSVEVFTSGYEQYF
-	-	TRBJ1-2	TRBV28	TGTGCCAGCAGTGCAGGAAGGGGCTATGGCTACACCTTC	CASSAGRGYGYTF
-	-	TRBJ2-7	TRBV5-5	TGTGCCAGCAGCTTGGTATGGACGCCGACCTACGAGCAGTACTTC	CASSLVWTPTYEQYF
TRBD2	-	TRBJ2-5	TRBV7-2	TGTGCCAGCAGCTTAGGGGGACTAGCGGGGCAAGAGACCCAGTACTTC	CASSLGGLAGQETQYF
-	-	TRBJ1-2	TRBV28	TGTGCCAGCAGCCGAGCCTACAGGGAGGTTAACTATGGCTACACCTTC	CASSRAYREVNYGYTF
-	few	TRBJ2-2	TRBV12-3/TRBV12-4	TGTGCCAGCAGTTTTGTGGGGGATGGCACCGGGGAGCTGTTTTTT	CASSFVGDGTGELFF